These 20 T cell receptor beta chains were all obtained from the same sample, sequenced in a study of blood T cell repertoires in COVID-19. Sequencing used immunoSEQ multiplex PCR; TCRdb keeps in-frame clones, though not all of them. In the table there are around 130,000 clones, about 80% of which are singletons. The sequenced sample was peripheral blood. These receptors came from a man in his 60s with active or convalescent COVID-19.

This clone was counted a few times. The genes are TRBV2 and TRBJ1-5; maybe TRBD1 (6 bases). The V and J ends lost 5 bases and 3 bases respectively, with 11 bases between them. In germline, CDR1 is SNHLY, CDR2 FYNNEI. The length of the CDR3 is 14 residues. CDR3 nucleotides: TGTGCCAGCAGTCCGACAGGCTCCAATCAGCCCCAGCATTTT. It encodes CASSPTGSNQPQHF.

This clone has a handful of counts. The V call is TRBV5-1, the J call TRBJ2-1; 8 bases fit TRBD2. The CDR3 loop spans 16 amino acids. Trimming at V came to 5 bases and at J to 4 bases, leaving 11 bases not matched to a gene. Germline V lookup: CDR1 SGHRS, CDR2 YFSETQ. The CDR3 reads CASRAATSGRYNEQFF. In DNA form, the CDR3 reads TGCGCCAGCAGAGCTGCCACTAGCGGCCGGTACAATGAGCAGTTCTTC.

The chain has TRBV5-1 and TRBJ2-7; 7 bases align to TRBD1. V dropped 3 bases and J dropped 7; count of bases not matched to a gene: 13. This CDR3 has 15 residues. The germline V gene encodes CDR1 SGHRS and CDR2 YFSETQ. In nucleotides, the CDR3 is TGCGCCAGCAGCTCCTACTGGGACAGTCTGGGGGAGCAGTACTTC. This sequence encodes CASSSYWDSLGEQYF.

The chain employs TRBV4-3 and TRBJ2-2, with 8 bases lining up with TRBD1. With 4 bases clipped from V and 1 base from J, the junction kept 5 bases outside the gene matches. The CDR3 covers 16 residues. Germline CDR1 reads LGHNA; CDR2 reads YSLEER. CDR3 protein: CASSRTGTGNTGELFF. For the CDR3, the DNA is TGCGCCAGCAGCCGTACCGGGACAGGGAACACCGGGGAGCTGTTTTTT.

The CDR3 bases are TGCGCCAGCAGCTCCGAGGGGGGGTATGGCTACACCTTC. It encodes CASSSEGGYGYTF. The chain has TRBV5-1 and TRBJ1-2; perhaps TRBD1 as D (6 bases). This CDR3 comprises 13 residues. Germline-derived CDR1 and CDR2 are SGHRS and YFSETQ. V lost 3 bases and J lost 5, with 11 bases in between.

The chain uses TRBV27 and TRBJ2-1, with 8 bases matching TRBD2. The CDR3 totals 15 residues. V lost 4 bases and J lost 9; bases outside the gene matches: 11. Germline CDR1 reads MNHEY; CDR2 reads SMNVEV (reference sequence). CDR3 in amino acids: CASSSLSGLVSEQFF. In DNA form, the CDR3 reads TGTGCCAGCAGTTCCCTATCGGGACTAGTTAGTGAGCAGTTCTTC.

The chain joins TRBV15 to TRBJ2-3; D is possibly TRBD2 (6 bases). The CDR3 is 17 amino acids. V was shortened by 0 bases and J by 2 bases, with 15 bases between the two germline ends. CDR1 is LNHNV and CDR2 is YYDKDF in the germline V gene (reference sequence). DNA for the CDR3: TGTGCCACCAGCAGAGATATTGGGGGGACGATCACAGATACGCAGTATTTT. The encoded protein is CATSRDIGGTITDTQYF. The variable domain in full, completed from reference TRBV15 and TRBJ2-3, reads DAMVIQNPRYQVTQFGKPVTLSCSQTLNHNVMYWYQQKSSQAPKLLFHYYDKDFNNEADTPDNFQSRRPNTSFCFLDIRSPGLGDTAMYLCATSRDIGGTITDTQYFGPGTRLTVL.

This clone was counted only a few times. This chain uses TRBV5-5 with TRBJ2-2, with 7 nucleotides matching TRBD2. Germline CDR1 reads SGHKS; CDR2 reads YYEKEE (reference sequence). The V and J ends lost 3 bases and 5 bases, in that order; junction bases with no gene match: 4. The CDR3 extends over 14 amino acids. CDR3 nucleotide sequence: TGTGCCAGCAGCTCGGGACTACAGACCGGGGAGCTGTTTTTT. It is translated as CASSSGLQTGELFF.

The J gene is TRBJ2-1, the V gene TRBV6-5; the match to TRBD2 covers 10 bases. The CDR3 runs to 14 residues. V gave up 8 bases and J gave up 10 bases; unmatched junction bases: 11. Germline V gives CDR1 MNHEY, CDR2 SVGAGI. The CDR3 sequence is CASGRASGREEQFF. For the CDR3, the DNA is TGTGCCAGCGGGAGGGCTAGCGGGAGAGAGGAGCAGTTCTTC.

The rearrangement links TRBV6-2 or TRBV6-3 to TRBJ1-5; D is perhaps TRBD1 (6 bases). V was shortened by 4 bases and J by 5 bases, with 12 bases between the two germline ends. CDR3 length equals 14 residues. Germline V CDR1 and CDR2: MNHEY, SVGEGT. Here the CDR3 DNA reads TGTGCCAGCAGTTTCCGGGACACGGATCAGCCCCAGCATTTT. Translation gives CASSFRDTDQPQHF.

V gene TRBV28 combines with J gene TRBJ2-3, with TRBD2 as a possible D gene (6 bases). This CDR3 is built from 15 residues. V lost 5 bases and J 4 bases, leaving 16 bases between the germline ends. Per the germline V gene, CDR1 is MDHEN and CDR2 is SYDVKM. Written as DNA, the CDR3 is TGTGCCAGCAGTGTACTAGCACGAGGAGCAGATACGCAGTATTTT. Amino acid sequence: CASSVLARGADTQYF. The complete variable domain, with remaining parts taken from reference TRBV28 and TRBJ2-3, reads DVKVTQSSRYLVKRTGEKVFLECVQDMDHENMFWYRQDPGLGLRLIYFSYDVKMKEKGDIPEGYSVSREKKERFSLILESASTNQTSMYLCASSVLARGADTQYFGPGTRLTVL.

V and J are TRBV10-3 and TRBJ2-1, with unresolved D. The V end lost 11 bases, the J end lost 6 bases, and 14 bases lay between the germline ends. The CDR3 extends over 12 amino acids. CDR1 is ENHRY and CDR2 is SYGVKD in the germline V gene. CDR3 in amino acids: CAAGGVGNEQFF. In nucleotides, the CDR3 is TGTGCCGCCGGCGGCGTCGGCAATGAGCAGTTCTTC.

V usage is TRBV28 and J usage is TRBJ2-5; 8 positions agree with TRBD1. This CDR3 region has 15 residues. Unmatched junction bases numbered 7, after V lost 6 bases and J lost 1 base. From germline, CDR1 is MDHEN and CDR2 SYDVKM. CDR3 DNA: TGTGCCAGCAGCCTCCGGACAGGGATCCAAGAGACCCAGTACTTC. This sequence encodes CASSLRTGIQETQYF.

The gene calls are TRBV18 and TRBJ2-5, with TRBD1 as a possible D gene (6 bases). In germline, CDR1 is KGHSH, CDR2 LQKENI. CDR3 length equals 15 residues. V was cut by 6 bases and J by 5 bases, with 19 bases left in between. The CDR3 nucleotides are TGTGCCAGCTCCACGGGAATCAGGGGATTTGAGACCCAGTACTTC. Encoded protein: CASSTGIRGFETQYF.

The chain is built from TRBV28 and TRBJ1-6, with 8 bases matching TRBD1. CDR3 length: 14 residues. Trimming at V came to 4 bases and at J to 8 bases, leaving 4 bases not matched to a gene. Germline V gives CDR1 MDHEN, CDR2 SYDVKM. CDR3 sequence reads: CASSYRTGYSPLHF. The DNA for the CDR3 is TGTGCCAGCAGTTATCGGACAGGGTATTCACCCCTCCACTTT. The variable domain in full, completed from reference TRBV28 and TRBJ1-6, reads DVKVTQSSRYLVKRTGEKVFLECVQDMDHENMFWYRQDPGLGLRLIYFSYDVKMKEKGDIPEGYSVSREKKERFSLILESASTNQTSMYLCASSYRTGYSPLHFGNGTRLTVT.

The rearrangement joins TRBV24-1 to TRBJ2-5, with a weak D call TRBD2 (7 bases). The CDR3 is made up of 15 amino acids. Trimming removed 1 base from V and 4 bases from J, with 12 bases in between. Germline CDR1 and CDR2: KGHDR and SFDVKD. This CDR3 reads CATSDFLGGPETQYF. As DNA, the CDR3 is TGTGCCACCAGTGATTTTCTCGGGGGGCCAGAGACCCAGTACTTC.

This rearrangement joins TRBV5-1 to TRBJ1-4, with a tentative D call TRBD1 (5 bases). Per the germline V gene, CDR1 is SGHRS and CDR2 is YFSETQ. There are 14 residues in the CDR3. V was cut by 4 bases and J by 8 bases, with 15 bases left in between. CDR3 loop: CASSPRAAGEKLFF. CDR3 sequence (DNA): TGCGCCAGCAGCCCCAGGGCTGCAGGCGAAAAACTGTTTTTT.

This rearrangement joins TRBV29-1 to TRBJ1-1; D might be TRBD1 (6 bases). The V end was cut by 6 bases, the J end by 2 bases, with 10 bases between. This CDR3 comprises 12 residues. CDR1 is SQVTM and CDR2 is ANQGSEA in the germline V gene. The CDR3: CSVAQGNTEAFF. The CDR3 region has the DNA TGCAGCGTCGCACAGGGAAACACTGAAGCTTTCTTT.

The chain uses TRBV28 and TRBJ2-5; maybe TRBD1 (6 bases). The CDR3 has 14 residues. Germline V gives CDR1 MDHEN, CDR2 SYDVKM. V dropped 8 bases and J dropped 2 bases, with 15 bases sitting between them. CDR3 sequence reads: CASSSTGKQETQYF. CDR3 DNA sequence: TGTGCCAGCTCCTCGACAGGAAAACAAGAGACCCAGTACTTC. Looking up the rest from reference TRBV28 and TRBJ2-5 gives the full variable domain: DVKVTQSSRYLVKRTGEKVFLECVQDMDHENMFWYRQDPGLGLRLIYFSYDVKMKEKGDIPEGYSVSREKKERFSLILESASTNQTSMYLCASSSTGKQETQYFGPGTRLLVL.

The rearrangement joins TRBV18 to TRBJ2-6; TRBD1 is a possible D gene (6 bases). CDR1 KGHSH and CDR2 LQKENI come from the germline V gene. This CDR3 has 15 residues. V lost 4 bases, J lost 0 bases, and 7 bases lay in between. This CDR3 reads CASSQQGSGANVLTF. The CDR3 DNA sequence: TGTGCCAGCTCACAACAGGGCTCTGGGGCCAACGTCCTGACTTTC.